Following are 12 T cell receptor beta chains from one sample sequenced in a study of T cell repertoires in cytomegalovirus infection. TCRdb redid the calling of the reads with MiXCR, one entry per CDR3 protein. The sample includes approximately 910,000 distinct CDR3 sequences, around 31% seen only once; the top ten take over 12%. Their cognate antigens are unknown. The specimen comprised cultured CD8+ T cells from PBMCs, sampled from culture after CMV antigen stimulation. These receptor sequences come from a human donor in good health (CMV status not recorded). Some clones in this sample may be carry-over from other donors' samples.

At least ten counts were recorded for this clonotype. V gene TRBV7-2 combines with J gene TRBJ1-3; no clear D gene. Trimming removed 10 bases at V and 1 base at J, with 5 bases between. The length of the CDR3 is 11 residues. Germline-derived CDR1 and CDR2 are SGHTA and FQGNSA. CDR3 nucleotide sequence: TGTGCCATCTTATCTGGAAACACCATATATTTT. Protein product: CAILSGNTIYF.

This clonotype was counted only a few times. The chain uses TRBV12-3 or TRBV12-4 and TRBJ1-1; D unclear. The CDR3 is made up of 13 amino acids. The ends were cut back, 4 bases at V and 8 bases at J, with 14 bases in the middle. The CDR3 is CASSSPGGGEAFF. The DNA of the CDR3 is TGTGCCAGCAGTTCCCCGGGAGGTGGAGAAGCTTTCTTT.

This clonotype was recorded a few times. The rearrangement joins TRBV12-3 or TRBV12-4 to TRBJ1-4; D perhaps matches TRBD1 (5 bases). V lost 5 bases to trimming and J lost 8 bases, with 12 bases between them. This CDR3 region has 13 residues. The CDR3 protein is CASSPLDREKLFF. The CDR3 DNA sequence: TGTGCCAGCAGTCCCTTAGACAGAGAAAAACTGTTTTTT.

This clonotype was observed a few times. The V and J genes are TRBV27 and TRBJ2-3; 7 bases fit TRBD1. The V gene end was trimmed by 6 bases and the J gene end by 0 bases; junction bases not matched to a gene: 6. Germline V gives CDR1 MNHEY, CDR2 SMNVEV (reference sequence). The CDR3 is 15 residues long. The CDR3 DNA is TGTGCCAGCAGAACCCGGGACAGAAGCACAGATACGCAGTATTTT. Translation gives CASRTRDRSTDTQYF.

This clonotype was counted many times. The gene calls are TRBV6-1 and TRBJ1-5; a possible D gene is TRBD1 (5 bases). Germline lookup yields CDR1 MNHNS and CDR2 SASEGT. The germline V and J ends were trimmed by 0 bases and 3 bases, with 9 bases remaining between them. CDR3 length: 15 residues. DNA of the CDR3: TGTGCCAGCAGTGAAGCGCTGACAGTCAATCAGCCCCAGCATTTT. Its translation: CASSEALTVNQPQHF.

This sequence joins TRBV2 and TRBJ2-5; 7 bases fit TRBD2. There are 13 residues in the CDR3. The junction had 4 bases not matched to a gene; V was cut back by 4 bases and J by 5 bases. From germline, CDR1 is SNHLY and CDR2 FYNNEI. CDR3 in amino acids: CASSVWREETQYF. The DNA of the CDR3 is TGTGCCAGCAGTGTTTGGCGGGAGGAGACCCAGTACTTC.

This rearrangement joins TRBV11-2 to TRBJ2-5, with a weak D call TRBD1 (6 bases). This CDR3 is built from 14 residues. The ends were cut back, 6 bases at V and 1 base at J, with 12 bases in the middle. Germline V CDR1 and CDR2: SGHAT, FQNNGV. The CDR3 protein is CASRKTGLQETQYF. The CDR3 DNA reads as TGTGCCAGCAGGAAGACAGGCCTCCAAGAGACCCAGTACTTC.

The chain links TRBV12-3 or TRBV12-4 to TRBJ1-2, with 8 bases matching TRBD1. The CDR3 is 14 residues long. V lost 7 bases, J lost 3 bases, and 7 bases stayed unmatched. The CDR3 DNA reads TGTGCCAGCACAGTCGCGGGACAGGACTATGGCTACACCTTC. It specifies CASTVAGQDYGYTF.

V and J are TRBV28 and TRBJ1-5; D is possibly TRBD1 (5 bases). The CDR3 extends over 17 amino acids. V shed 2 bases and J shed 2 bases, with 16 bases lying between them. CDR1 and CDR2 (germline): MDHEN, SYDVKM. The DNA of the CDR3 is TGTGCCAGCAGTTTAAGGGGCACCTACTTCGGCAATCAGCCCCAGCATTTT. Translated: CASSLRGTYFGNQPQHF.

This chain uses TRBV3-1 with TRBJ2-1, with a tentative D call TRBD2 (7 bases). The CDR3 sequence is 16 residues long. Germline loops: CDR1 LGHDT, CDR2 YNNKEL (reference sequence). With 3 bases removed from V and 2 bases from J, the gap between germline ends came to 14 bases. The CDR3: CASSQRGGGAYNEQFF. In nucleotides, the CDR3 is TGTGCCAGCAGCCAGCGAGGGGGGGGAGCCTACAATGAGCAGTTCTTC.

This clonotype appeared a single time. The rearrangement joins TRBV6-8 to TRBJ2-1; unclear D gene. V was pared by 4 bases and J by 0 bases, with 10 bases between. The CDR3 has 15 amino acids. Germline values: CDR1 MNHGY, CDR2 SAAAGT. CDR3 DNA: TGTGCCAGCAGTTCCGAGACGAGCTCCTACAATGAGCAGTTCTTC. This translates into CASSSETSSYNEQFF.

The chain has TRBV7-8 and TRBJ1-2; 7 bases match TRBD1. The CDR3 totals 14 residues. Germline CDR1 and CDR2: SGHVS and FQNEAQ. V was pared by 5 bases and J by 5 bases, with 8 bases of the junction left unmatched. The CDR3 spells CASSLQGSQYGYTF. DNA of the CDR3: TGTGCCAGCAGCCTACAGGGGTCCCAATATGGCTACACCTTC.